One sample yielded the 14 T cell receptor beta chains listed below, sequenced in a study of Ad26.COV2.S vaccination and SARS-CoV-2 variants. TCRdb keeps only in-frame clones here, not all; method: immunoSEQ multiplex PCR. The sample carries roughly 510,000 clones, around 85% recorded once. Documented treatment: 15 to 20 received Ad26.COV2.S at low or high dose, single or two shots; about 5 received placebo; per-sample allocation not given. Samples analyzed were those drawn on day 63 after the first vaccine or placebo injection. This specimen consisted of peripheral blood, obtained in a trial of Ad26.COV2.S vaccine versus placebo. The receptors were gathered from a person aged 18-65 years who received the Ad26.COV2.S COVID-19 vaccine or a placebo.

The CDR3 DNA is TGTGCCAGCAGCTTGGTGGGGACAGAAGAGACCCAGTACTTC. Translation: CASSLVGTEETQYF. The V call is TRBV5-6, the J call TRBJ2-5; 7 bases align to TRBD1. Germline V gene lookup returns CDR1 SGHDT and CDR2 YYEEEE. This CDR3 region has 14 residues. V shed 0 bases and J 3 bases; nucleotides not matched to a gene: 2.

The V gene is TRBV19, the J gene TRBJ2-1; the D gene could be TRBD1 or TRBD2 (6 bases each). Germline V gene sequence: CDR1 LNHDA, CDR2 SQIVND (reference sequence). The CDR3 sequence is 12 residues long. The V end lost 6 bases, the J end lost 7 bases, and 10 bases lay between the germline ends. The CDR3 spells CASRGAGNEQFF. In nucleotides, the CDR3 is TGTGCCAGTAGGGGGGCGGGGAATGAGCAGTTCTTC.

The chain has TRBV7-3 and TRBJ2-2; D call uncertain. Between the trimmed V and J ends, which lost 5 bases and 2 bases, there was a span of 6 bases. The CDR3 extends over 13 amino acids. CDR1 is SGHTA, CDR2 FQGTGA, per germline. The CDR3 protein is CASSQKNTGELFF. Written as DNA, the CDR3 is TGTGCCAGCAGCCAAAAAAACACCGGGGAGCTGTTTTTT.

In this sample, this clone turned up a few times. The chain is built from TRBV10-3 and TRBJ2-7, with 7 positions matching TRBD2. The V gene end was trimmed by 0 bases and the J gene end by 0 bases; junction bases not matched to a gene: 2. There are 15 residues in the CDR3. CDR1 is ENHRY and CDR2 is SYGVKD in the germline V gene. CDR3 DNA: TGTGCCATCAGTGAGTCGCCGGGAGGCTCCTACGAGCAGTACTTC. Its translation: CAISESPGGSYEQYF.

The J gene is TRBJ1-2, the V gene TRBV6-5, with D possibly being TRBD1 (6 bases). Per the germline V gene, CDR1 is MNHEY and CDR2 is SVGAGI. The ends were cut back, 5 bases at V and 4 bases at J, with 14 bases in the middle. The CDR3 runs to 14 residues. The CDR3: CASSRNRDVYGYTF. CDR3 bases: TGTGCCAGCAGTCGAAACAGGGACGTCTATGGCTACACCTTC.

The V call is TRBV7-6, the J call TRBJ1-3; D is uncertain. The V end was cut by 0 bases, the J end by 1 base, with 4 bases between. CDR3 length equals 14 residues. Per germline, CDR1 SGHVS and CDR2 FNYEAQ. As DNA, the CDR3 is TGTGCCAGCAGCTTAGCCAATTCTGGAAACACCATATATTTT. The encoded protein is CASSLANSGNTIYF.

CDR3 sequence reads: CASSFRSSADTQYF. The CDR3 DNA reads TGTGCCAGCAGTTTTCGTAGCTCCGCAGATACGCAGTATTTT. This chain joins TRBV6-6 and TRBJ2-3, with D unresolved. Germline V gene lookup returns CDR1 MNHNY and CDR2 SVGAGI (reference sequence). Trimming took 4 bases from V and 4 from J, leaving 12 bases between them. This CDR3 is built from 14 residues.

This chain links TRBV29-1 with TRBJ2-7; 8 bases line up with TRBD2. J was trimmed by 2 bases and V by 0 bases; bases with no gene match: 9. The CDR3 has 16 residues. From germline, CDR1 is SQVTM and CDR2 ANQGSEA. As DNA, the CDR3 is TGCAGCGTTGAAGAAGGGCTAGCGGGCCGGGCCTACGAGCAGTACTTC. It encodes CSVEEGLAGRAYEQYF.

The V and J genes are TRBV5-1 and TRBJ1-1; D gene unclear. The CDR3 has 13 amino acids. Germline loops: CDR1 SGHRS, CDR2 YFSETQ. Trimming removed 0 bases at V and 6 bases at J, with 9 bases between. The CDR3 here is CASSLGDGAEAFF. CDR3 nucleotides: TGCGCCAGCAGCTTGGGAGACGGGGCTGAAGCTTTCTTT.

The chain has TRBV5-1 and TRBJ1-2, with 7 bases that match TRBD1. CDR1 and CDR2 from the germline V gene are SGHRS and YFSETQ. This CDR3 comprises 13 residues. The trim removed 1 base at V and 9 bases at J, leaving 6 bases unmatched. The chain's CDR3 is CASSLRPGGSYTF. The CDR3 bases are TGCGCCAGCAGCTTGAGGCCAGGGGGAAGCTACACCTTC.

The chain uses TRBV10-3 and TRBJ1-1; 9 nucleotides agree with TRBD1. The junction had 14 bases not matched to a gene; V was cut back by 4 bases and J by 2 bases. This CDR3 spans 18 amino acids. The germline gives CDR1 ENHRY, CDR2 SYGVKD. The CDR3 sequence is CAISGGLGTGPINTEAFF. In nucleotides, the CDR3 is TGTGCCATCAGTGGGGGTTTGGGGACAGGGCCGATCAACACTGAAGCTTTCTTT.

V gene TRBV6-5 combines with J gene TRBJ1-5; no reliable D call. Germline lookup yields CDR1 MNHEY and CDR2 SVGAGI. The V gene lost 7 bases and the J gene lost 2 bases, with 15 bases spanning the gap. CDR3 length: 15 amino acids. CDR3 protein: CASNPGSGGNQPQHF. Written as DNA, the CDR3 is TGTGCCAGCAATCCGGGGTCAGGCGGCAATCAGCCCCAGCATTTT.

The chain recombines TRBV7-3 with TRBJ1-6, with 8 bases lining up with TRBD1. CDR3 length equals 14 residues. Germline V gene data show CDR1 as SGHTA and CDR2 as FQGTGA. V shed 5 bases, J shed 8 bases, and the junction held 5 bases outside the gene matches. The CDR3 sequence is CASSVGTGYSPLHF. The CDR3 bases are TGTGCCAGCAGCGTCGGGACAGGTTATTCACCCCTCCACTTT.

The chain recombines TRBV11-1 with TRBJ2-2; D not resolved. Germline V CDR1 and CDR2: SGHAT, FQDESV (reference sequence). V lost 4 bases to trimming and J lost 1 base, with 13 bases between them. The CDR3 runs to 16 residues. In nucleotides, the CDR3 is TGTGCCAGCAGCTCTAAATTCTGGGGGAACACCGGGGAGCTGTTTTTT. Translating gives CASSSKFWGNTGELFF.